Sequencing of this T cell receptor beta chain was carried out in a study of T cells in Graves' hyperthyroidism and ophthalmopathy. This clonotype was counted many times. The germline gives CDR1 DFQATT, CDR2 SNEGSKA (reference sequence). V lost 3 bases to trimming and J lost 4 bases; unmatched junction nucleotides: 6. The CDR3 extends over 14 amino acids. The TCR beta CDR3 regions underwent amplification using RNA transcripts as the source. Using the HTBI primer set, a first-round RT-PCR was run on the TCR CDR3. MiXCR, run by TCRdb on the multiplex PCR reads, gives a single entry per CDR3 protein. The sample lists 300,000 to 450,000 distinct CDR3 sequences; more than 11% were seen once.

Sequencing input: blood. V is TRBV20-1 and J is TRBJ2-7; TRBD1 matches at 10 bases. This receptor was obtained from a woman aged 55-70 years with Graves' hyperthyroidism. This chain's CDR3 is CSASYGTGVYEQYF. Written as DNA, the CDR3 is TGCAGTGCTAGCTACGGGACAGGGGTGTACGAGCAGTACTTC.